The 6 T cell receptor beta chains below come from one sample, sequenced in a study of CD8 T cells in ankylosing spondylitis. One entry per CDR3 protein, called by TCRdb with MiXCR from the 5' RACE reads. The sample lists over 100,000 distinct CDR3 sequences, 10% to 12% occurring once. Sequenced input: blood, either unsorted or a sorted T cell fraction (not recorded which). All receptors come from a female donor with ankylosing spondylitis or in good health (not recorded which).

There are many counts of this clonotype. The V and J genes are TRBV4-1 and TRBJ2-7; 14 bases agree with TRBD2. The CDR3 sequence is 15 residues long. The J segment lost 4 bases and the V segment lost 4 bases, leaving 3 bases of the junction unmatched. Germline CDR1 MGHRA, CDR2 YSYEKL. The CDR3: CASSPGLAGEYEQYF. CDR3 DNA: TGCGCCAGCAGCCCGGGACTAGCGGGAGAATACGAGCAGTACTTC.

The chain joins TRBV5-5 to TRBJ2-3, with 9 bases aligning to TRBD1. Germline lookup yields CDR1 SGHKS and CDR2 YYEKEE (reference sequence). After removal of 4 bases from V and 4 bases from J, the junction contained 13 bases not matched to a gene. The CDR3 has 17 amino acids. For the CDR3, the DNA is TGTGCCAGCAGCAACCTCGGGACAGGGATAATCTCAGATACGCAGTATTTT. Amino acid sequence: CASSNLGTGIISDTQYF.

This clonotype was seen once. The chain is built from TRBV29-1 and TRBJ2-2, with a tentative D call TRBD2 (6 bases). V gave up 7 bases and J gave up 0 bases, with 12 bases separating them. Germline V gene sequence: CDR1 SQVTM, CDR2 ANQGSEA. The CDR3 is 14 amino acids. CDR3 coding DNA: TGCAGCGGAACCCGGACTACGAACACCGGGGAGCTGTTTTTT. The encoded protein is CSGTRTTNTGELFF.

At least ten counts were recorded for this clonotype. CDR3 sequence: CAIRRQGQNEKLFF. In DNA, the CDR3 is TGTGCCATCCGAAGACAGGGCCAAAATGAAAAACTGTTTTTT. This chain joins TRBV10-3 and TRBJ1-4; 7 nucleotides match TRBD1. This CDR3 has 14 residues. Looked up from germline, CDR1 is ENHRY and CDR2 is SYGVKD. V was clipped by 8 bases and J by 5 bases; unmatched bases: 8.

The table lists this clonotype with many counts. V usage is TRBV29-1 and J usage is TRBJ1-2; weak D call: TRBD1 (6 bases). Germline V gives CDR1 SQVTM, CDR2 ANQGSEA. V was shortened by 7 bases and J by 7 bases, with 16 bases between the two germline ends. The CDR3 extends over 12 amino acids. For the CDR3, the DNA is TGCAGCGGGACAGACTTTCTCTCTGGCTACACCTTC. It is translated as CSGTDFLSGYTF. Full variable domain (rest looked up from reference TRBV29-1 and TRBJ1-2): SAVISQKPSRDICQRGTSLTIQCQVDSQVTMMFWYRQQPGQSLTLIATANQGSEATYESGFVIDKFPISRPNLTFSTLTVSNMSPEDSSIYLCSGTDFLSGYTFGSGTRLTVV.

As regards this clonotype: A much larger clone is a single base away; this may be a read error. The rearrangement joins TRBV19 to TRBJ1-5, with 8 bases fitting TRBD1. The V segment lost 6 bases and the J segment 6 bases; nucleotides outside the gene matches: 13. CDR3 length: 16 amino acids. CDR1 and CDR2 (germline): LNHDA, SQIVND (reference sequence). CDR3 DNA: TGTGCCAGTAGGGACAGGGAAATTCGGGGGAGTCAGCCCCAGCATTTT. It encodes CASRDREIRGSQPQHF.